This T cell receptor (beta chain) stems from a study of identical twins. Study-level results: The authors noted that invariant MAIT and iNKT cells could partly confound zero-insertion analyses. Monozygotic twin pairs showed more out-of-frame TCR alpha sharing than models estimated. Cord blood beta clonotypes present at high abundance carried fewer insertions; no such pattern appeared in memory repertoires. Instead of following the same donors, the conclusions were based on cross-sectional statistical analysis.

There are 14 residues in the CDR3. CDR1 is DFQATT and CDR2 is SNEGSKA in the germline V gene (reference sequence). Germline trimming cut 2 bases from V and 1 base from J; bases unmatched to any gene: 5. This clonotype was detected only a few times. Its matching antigen is unknown. TCRdb analysed the 5' RACE reads with MiXCR anew, one entry per CDR3 protein. The profile covers about 210,000 distinct CDR3 sequences, with approximately 9% appearing a single time and around 5% taken by the ten largest. The TCR was taken from a woman aged 18-29 years in good health. Sequencing used memory (CD45RO+) T cells sorted from blood. The V gene is TRBV20-1, the J gene TRBJ2-7; 7 bases align to TRBD2. In nucleotides, the CDR3 is TGCAGTGCTAGATTGGGGGGGTATTCCTACGAGCAGTACTTC. Its protein is CSARLGGYSYEQYF.